These 29 T cell receptor beta chains came from one sample sequenced in a study of cytomegalovirus exposure and HLA in healthy donors. Measured with immunoSEQ multiplex PCR; TCRdb has only the in-frame clones, and not every one. The data hold about 300,000 clones, with 85% to 90% observed a single time. The specimen was PBMCs. Source of these receptors: a woman younger than 35 in good health and CMV-seronegative.

The chain recombines TRBV6-4 with TRBJ2-1; 9 bases agree with TRBD2. Germline CDR1 and CDR2: MRHNA and SNTAGT. This CDR3 is built from 14 residues. Trimming cost V 3 bases and J 8 bases; bases outside gene matches: 5. The CDR3 nucleotides are TGTGCCAGCAGTGAGAGCGGGAGGCCCCATGAGCAGTTCTTC. Translation gives CASSESGRPHEQFF.

The rearrangement joins TRBV6-1 to TRBJ2-7; TRBD1 aligns across 10 bases. This CDR3 contains 16 residues. V dropped 4 bases and J dropped 2; count of bases not matched to a gene: 8. Germline V gives CDR1 MNHNS, CDR2 SASEGT. The CDR3 DNA reads TGTGCCAGCAGTGCCCCATCGGGGACAGGGGCCTACGAGCAGTACTTC. It encodes CASSAPSGTGAYEQYF.

The chain is built from TRBV6-1 and TRBJ1-1, with D maybe TRBD1 (5 bases). Trimming stripped 4 bases from V and 2 bases from J, with 17 bases between. The germline V gene has CDR1 MNHNS and CDR2 SASEGT. CDR3 length: 16 residues. The CDR3 sequence: CASSGRVQGLNTEAFF. The CDR3 nucleotides are TGTGCCAGCAGTGGACGGGTTCAGGGCTTAAACACTGAAGCTTTCTTT.

The CDR3: CASSFAPQSGNTIYF. In DNA, the CDR3 is TGTGCCAGCAGTTTTGCTCCCCAGTCTGGAAACACCATATATTTT. The rearrangement uses TRBV28 and TRBJ1-3, with D unresolved. Per germline, CDR1 MDHEN and CDR2 SYDVKM. V lost 3 bases, J lost 1 base, and 10 bases lay in between. The CDR3 is made up of 15 amino acids.

The rearrangement joins TRBV18 to TRBJ1-2, with 8 bases matching TRBD1. CDR1 is KGHSH, CDR2 LQKENI, per germline. There are 13 residues in the CDR3. With 0 bases clipped from V and 8 bases from J, the junction kept 2 bases outside the gene matches. Here the CDR3 DNA reads TGTGCCAGCTCACCACCGTCAGGGGGCGGCTACACCTTC. Amino acid sequence: CASSPPSGGGYTF.

The rearrangement joins TRBV2 to TRBJ2-7; D is possibly TRBD2 (6 bases). The CDR3 has 13 residues. The ends were cut back, 6 bases at V and 3 bases at J, with 12 bases in the middle. The germline V gene has CDR1 SNHLY and CDR2 FYNNEI. The DNA for the CDR3 is TGTGCCAGCAGCCGGGACTCGCTCTACGAGCAGTACTTC. The encoded protein is CASSRDSLYEQYF.

The rearrangement uses TRBV28 and TRBJ1-2; D gene uncertain. V lost 6 bases and J lost 4, with 18 bases in between. The CDR3 sequence is 15 residues long. CDR1 is MDHEN and CDR2 is SYDVKM in the germline V gene. The CDR3 loop is CASSSADSLSYGYTF. The CDR3 DNA follows: TGTGCCAGCAGCTCTGCAGATTCCTTATCCTATGGCTACACCTTC.

The chain is built from TRBV27 and TRBJ1-3, with 9 bases fitting TRBD1. Germline V CDR1 and CDR2: MNHEY, SMNVEV (reference sequence). This CDR3 contains 16 residues. J gave up 0 bases and V 6 bases, and 6 bases lay outside the gene matches. The CDR3 nucleotides are TGTGCCAGCAGCCCGGGACAGGGCTTCTCTGGAAACACCATATATTTT. It is translated as CASSPGQGFSGNTIYF.

The genes are TRBV27 and TRBJ2-3; 9 nucleotides line up with TRBD2. The CDR3 has 19 amino acids. CDR1 is MNHEY and CDR2 is SMNVEV in the germline V gene (reference sequence). Trimming cost V 0 bases and J 3 bases; bases outside gene matches: 13. CDR3 protein: CASSLSSLLAGVGTDTQYF. As DNA, the CDR3 is TGTGCCAGCAGTTTATCGTCACTGTTAGCGGGAGTCGGGACAGATACGCAGTATTTT.

This clone has a handful of counts. The CDR3 region is CASMGRMNTEAFF. The CDR3 DNA follows: TGTGCCAGCATGGGGCGGATGAACACTGAAGCTTTCTTT. This chain joins TRBV6-5 and TRBJ1-1; TRBD1 is a possible D gene (5 bases). V was clipped by 7 bases and J by 0 bases, with 9 bases between them. The CDR3 loop spans 13 amino acids. Germline V gene data show CDR1 as MNHEY and CDR2 as SVGAGI.

The chain is built from TRBV29-1 and TRBJ1-1; the match to TRBD1 covers 10 bases. Germline CDR1 and CDR2: SQVTM and ANQGSEA. V lost 6 bases to trimming and J lost 5 bases; unmatched junction nucleotides: 9. The CDR3 is 14 residues long. Here the CDR3 reads CSVTRGTGATEAFF. The CDR3 coding sequence is TGCAGCGTCACACGAGGGACAGGGGCAACTGAAGCTTTCTTT.

The chain uses TRBV10-2 and TRBJ2-3; 13 nucleotides line up with TRBD2. Germline V gene sequence: CDR1 WSHSY, CDR2 SAAADI. The CDR3 extends over 16 amino acids. V trimming: 2 bases; J trimming: 4 bases; junction bases outside the gene matches: 3. The DNA of the CDR3 is TGCGCCAGCAGTGAGCCGGGACTAGCGGGACCAGATACGCAGTATTTT. This translates into CASSEPGLAGPDTQYF.

This chain joins TRBV2 and TRBJ1-2; D call uncertain. This CDR3 region has 12 residues. V dropped 6 bases and J dropped 4 bases, with 9 bases sitting between them. Germline V gene sequence: CDR1 SNHLY, CDR2 FYNNEI. The CDR3 DNA is TGTGCCAGCAGACTTACCCTCTATGGCTACACCTTC. Translation: CASRLTLYGYTF.

Of note for this clone: The junction departs from germline at one end; a sequencing error may be responsible. The rearrangement joins TRBV28 to TRBJ1-1; 7 bases are a match to TRBD1. Germline V gives CDR1 MDHEN, CDR2 SYDVKM. There are 18 residues in the CDR3. CDR3 sequence (DNA): TGTGCCAGCAGTTTGTTTGGATACCTAGGGGGCGGGAACGCTGAAGCTTTCTTT. It translates to CASSLFGYLGGGNAEAFF.

The gene calls are TRBV18 and TRBJ2-7; 12 bases are shared with TRBD2. Germline-derived CDR1 and CDR2 are KGHSH and LQKENI. CDR3 size: 16 residues. Trimming took 3 bases from V and 4 from J; bases not matched to a gene: 7. CDR3 residues: CASSPPLAGGHYEQYF. As DNA, the CDR3 is TGTGCCAGCTCACCCCCACTAGCGGGAGGACATTACGAGCAGTACTTC.

This clone was recorded only once. The rearrangement links TRBV27 to TRBJ1-2, with D possibly TRBD1 on 6 matching bases. Germline V lookup: CDR1 MNHEY, CDR2 SMNVEV (reference sequence). The CDR3 is made up of 15 amino acids. V was cut by 2 bases and J by 8 bases, with 18 bases left in between. For the CDR3, the DNA is TGTGCCAGCAGTTTAGGTGCGGGGGCCGCGAGGGGCTACACCTTC. Protein sequence: CASSLGAGAARGYTF.

This sequence joins TRBV4-1 and TRBJ2-2; TRBD1 matches at 9 bases. Looked up from germline, CDR1 is MGHRA and CDR2 is YSYEKL. The CDR3 has 16 amino acids. V trimming: 4 bases; J trimming: 4 bases; junction bases outside the gene matches: 7. Written as DNA, the CDR3 is TGCGCCAGCAGCCGGGGGACAGGGCGGCGCACCGGGGAGCTGTTTTTT. This gives the protein CASSRGTGRRTGELFF.

This clone was detected a few times. The genes are TRBV27 and TRBJ1-4; D is unclear. The germline V gene has CDR1 MNHEY and CDR2 SMNVEV (reference sequence). There are 15 residues in the CDR3. V shed 5 bases and J shed 0 bases, with 10 bases lying between them. As DNA, the CDR3 is TGTGCCAGCAGTGCGGCGTCCTCAACTAATGAAAAACTGTTTTTT. Protein sequence: CASSAASSTNEKLFF.

CDR3 in amino acids: CSWITGGPGELFF. CDR3 nucleotide sequence: TGCAGCTGGATCACAGGGGGGCCCGGGGAGCTGTTTTTT. The chain couples TRBV29-1 to TRBJ2-2; TRBD1 matches at 8 bases. CDR1 is SQVTM and CDR2 is ANQGSEA in the germline V gene. CDR3 size: 13 residues. The trim removed 8 bases at V and 6 bases at J, leaving 8 bases unmatched.

The CDR3 loop reads CASSFQGSLYEQYF. The CDR3, as DNA: TGTGCCAGCAGCTTTCAGGGGTCTCTCTACGAGCAGTACTTC. The V gene is TRBV5-4, the J gene TRBJ2-7; possibly TRBD1 for D (6 bases). This CDR3 contains 14 residues. The V end lost 2 bases, the J end lost 3 bases, and 12 bases lay between the germline ends. Germline V lookup: CDR1 SGHNT, CDR2 YYREEE (reference sequence).

The genes are TRBV5-1 and TRBJ2-5, with D perhaps TRBD2 (5 bases). Trimming cost V 4 bases and J 5 bases, with 21 bases left between them. This CDR3 has 16 amino acids. The germline V gene has CDR1 SGHRS and CDR2 YFSETQ. The CDR3 reads CASSLESPRERETQYF. As DNA, the CDR3 is TGCGCCAGCAGCCTAGAGTCCCCACGGGAACGGGAGACCCAGTACTTC.

The chain couples TRBV5-1 to TRBJ2-1; D uncertain. V lost 0 bases to trimming and J lost 6 bases, with 10 bases between them. The CDR3 is 14 amino acids. Germline lookup yields CDR1 SGHRS and CDR2 YFSETQ. The CDR3 DNA reads as TGCGCCAGCAGCTTGGGCGATAACTTCAATGAGCAGTTCTTC. Translating gives CASSLGDNFNEQFF. Combining the CDR3 with reference TRBV5-1 and TRBJ2-1 gives the whole variable domain KAGVTQTPRYLIKTRGQQVTLSCSPISGHRSVSWYQQTPGQGLQFLFEYFSETQRNKGNFPGRFSGRQFSNSRSEMNVSTLELGDSALYLCASSLGDNFNEQFFGPGTRLTVL.

This chain connects TRBV5-1 to TRBJ2-7, with 10 bases lining up with TRBD1. Germline V gene data show CDR1 as SGHRS and CDR2 as YFSETQ. The ends lost 4 bases at V and 7 bases at J; junction bases unmatched: 17. CDR3 length equals 17 residues. CDR3 protein: CASSPGVFDRGLWEQYF. In DNA, the CDR3 is TGCGCCAGCAGCCCAGGAGTTTTTGACAGGGGGCTGTGGGAGCAGTACTTC.

This clone was seen ten or more times. The V and J genes are TRBV5-4 and TRBJ2-7, with 7 bases that match TRBD2. The CDR3 is 13 residues long. Germline V lookup: CDR1 SGHNT, CDR2 YYREEE (reference sequence). J was trimmed by 4 bases and V by 5 bases; bases with no gene match: 6. The DNA of the CDR3 is TGTGCCAGCAGTCAGGCCGGGGGGTACGAGCAGTACTTC. It translates to CASSQAGGYEQYF. Based on the CDR3 plus reference TRBV5-4 and TRBJ2-7, the full variable domain is ETGVTQSPTHLIKTRGQQVTLRCSSQSGHNTVSWYQQALGQGPQFIFQYYREEENGRGNFPPRFSGLQFPNYSSELNVNALELDDSALYLCASSQAGGYEQYFGPGTRLTVT.

Only one count was recorded for this clone. This chain joins TRBV6-5 and TRBJ1-5; possible D gene TRBD1, 5 bases. V was clipped by 4 bases and J by 6 bases, with 16 bases between them. This CDR3 contains 15 residues. Per germline, CDR1 MNHEY and CDR2 SVGAGI. This CDR3 is CASSSLLGGSQPQHF. The CDR3 bases are TGTGCCAGCAGTTCGTTATTGGGGGGAAGTCAGCCCCAGCATTTT.

CDR3 protein: CASSPGLPQNTGELFF. The CDR3 region has the DNA TGCGCCAGCAGCCCGGGACTCCCACAGAACACCGGGGAGCTGTTTTTT. V and J are TRBV10-1 and TRBJ2-2; the D gene is possibly TRBD2 (6 bases). The V gene lost 6 bases and the J gene lost 1 base, with 15 bases spanning the gap. This CDR3 spans 16 amino acids. The germline CDR1 and CDR2 sequences are WNHNN and SYGVQD (reference sequence).

V usage is TRBV11-2 and J usage is TRBJ1-1; 7 nucleotides agree with TRBD1. After removal of 6 bases from V and 3 bases from J, the junction contained 19 bases not matched to a gene. Germline CDR1 reads SGHAT; CDR2 reads FQNNGV. The CDR3 is 18 residues long. CDR3 sequence: CASRPSGGQGGGYTEAFF. CDR3 nucleotides: TGTGCCAGCAGACCTTCAGGGGGGCAGGGAGGTGGGTACACTGAAGCTTTCTTT.

As for this clone: Other nucleotide sequences from this sample produce the same CDR3. The rearrangement uses TRBV27 and TRBJ1-1; D ambiguous. V was clipped by 3 bases and J by 1 base, with 6 bases between them. In germline, CDR1 is MNHEY, CDR2 SMNVEV (reference sequence). CDR3 length: 13 amino acids. CDR3 sequence reads: CASSFSGNTEAFF. Here the CDR3 DNA reads TGTGCCAGCAGTTTCTCCGGGAACACTGAAGCTTTCTTT.

This rearrangement joins TRBV27 to TRBJ2-7; tentative D call: TRBD1 (7 bases). V was shortened by 3 bases and J by 3 bases, with 18 bases between the two germline ends. CDR3 length: 16 amino acids. Germline V gene sequence: CDR1 MNHEY, CDR2 SMNVEV (reference sequence). Here the CDR3 DNA reads TGTGCCAGCAGTTTCTGGGGCGGGACAGCCGACTACGAGCAGTACTTC. This translates into CASSFWGGTADYEQYF.